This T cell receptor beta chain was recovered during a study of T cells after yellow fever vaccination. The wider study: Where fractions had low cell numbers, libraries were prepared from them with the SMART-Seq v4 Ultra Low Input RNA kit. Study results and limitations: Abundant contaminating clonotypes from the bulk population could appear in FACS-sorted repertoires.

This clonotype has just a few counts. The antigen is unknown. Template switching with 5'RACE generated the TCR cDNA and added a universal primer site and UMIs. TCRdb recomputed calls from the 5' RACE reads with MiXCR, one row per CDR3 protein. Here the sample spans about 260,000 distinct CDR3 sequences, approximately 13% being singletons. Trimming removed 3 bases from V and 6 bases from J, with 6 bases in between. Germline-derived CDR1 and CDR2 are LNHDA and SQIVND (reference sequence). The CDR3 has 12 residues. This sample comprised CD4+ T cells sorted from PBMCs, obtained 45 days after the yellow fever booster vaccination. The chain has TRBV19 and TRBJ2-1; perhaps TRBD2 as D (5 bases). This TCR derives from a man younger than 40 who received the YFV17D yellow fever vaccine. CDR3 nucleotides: TGTGCCAGTAGTATTGCGGGCAATGAGCAGTTCTTC. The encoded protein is CASSIAGNEQFF.